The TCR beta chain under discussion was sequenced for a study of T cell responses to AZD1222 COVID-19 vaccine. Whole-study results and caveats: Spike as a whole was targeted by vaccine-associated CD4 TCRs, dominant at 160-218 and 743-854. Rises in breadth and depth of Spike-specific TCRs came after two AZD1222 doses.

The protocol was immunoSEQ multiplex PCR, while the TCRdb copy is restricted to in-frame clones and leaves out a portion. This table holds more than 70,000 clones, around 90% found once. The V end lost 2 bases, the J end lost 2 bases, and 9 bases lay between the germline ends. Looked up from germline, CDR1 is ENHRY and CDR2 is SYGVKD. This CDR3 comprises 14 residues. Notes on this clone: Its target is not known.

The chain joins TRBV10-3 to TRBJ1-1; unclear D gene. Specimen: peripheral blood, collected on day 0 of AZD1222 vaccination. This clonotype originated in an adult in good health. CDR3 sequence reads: CAISEAASNTEAFF. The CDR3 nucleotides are TGTGCCATCAGTGAGGCCGCATCAAACACTGAAGCTTTCTTT.